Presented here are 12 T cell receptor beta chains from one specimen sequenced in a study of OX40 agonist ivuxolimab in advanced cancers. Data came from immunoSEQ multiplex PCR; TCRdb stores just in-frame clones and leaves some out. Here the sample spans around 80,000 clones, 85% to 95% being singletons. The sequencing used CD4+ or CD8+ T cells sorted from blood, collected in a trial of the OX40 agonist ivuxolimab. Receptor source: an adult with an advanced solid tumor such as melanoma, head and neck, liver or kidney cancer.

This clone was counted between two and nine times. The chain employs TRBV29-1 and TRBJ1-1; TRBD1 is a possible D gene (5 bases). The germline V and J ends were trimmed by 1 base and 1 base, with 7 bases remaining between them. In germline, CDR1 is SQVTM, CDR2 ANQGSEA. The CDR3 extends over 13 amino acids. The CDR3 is CSVEGGENTEAFF. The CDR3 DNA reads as TGCAGCGTTGAAGGGGGGGAGAACACTGAAGCTTTCTTT.

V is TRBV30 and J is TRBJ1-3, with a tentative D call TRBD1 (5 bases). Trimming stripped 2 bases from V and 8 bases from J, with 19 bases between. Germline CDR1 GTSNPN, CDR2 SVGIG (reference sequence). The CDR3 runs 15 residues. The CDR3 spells CAWSTGLGLGDTIYF. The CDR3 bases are TGTGCCTGGAGTACAGGATTGGGGCTAGGGGACACCATATATTTT.

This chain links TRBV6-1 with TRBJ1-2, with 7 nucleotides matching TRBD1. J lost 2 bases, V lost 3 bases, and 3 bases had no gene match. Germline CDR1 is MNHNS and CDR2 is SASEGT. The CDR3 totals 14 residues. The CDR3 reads CASSEPGQNYGYTF. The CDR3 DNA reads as TGTGCCAGCAGTGAGCCGGGACAGAACTATGGCTACACCTTC.

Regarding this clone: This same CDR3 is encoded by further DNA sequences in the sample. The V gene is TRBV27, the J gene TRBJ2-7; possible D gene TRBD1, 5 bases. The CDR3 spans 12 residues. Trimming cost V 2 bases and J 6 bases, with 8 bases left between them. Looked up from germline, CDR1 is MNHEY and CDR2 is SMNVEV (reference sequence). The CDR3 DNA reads TGTGCCAGCAGTTTACAGGGTGGCGAGCAGTACTTC. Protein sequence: CASSLQGGEQYF.

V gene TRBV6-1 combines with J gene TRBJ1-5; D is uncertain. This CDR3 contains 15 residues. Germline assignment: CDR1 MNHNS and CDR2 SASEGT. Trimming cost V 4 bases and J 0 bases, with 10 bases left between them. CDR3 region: CASSGGLYSNQPQHF. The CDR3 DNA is TGTGCCAGCAGTGGTGGGCTATATAGCAATCAGCCCCAGCATTTT.

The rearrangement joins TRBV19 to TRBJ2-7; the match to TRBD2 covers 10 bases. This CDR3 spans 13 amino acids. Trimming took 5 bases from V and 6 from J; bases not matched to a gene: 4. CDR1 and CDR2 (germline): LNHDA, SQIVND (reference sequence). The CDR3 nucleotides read TGTGCCAGTAGTGATAGCGGGAGGTCCGAGCAGTACTTC. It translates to CASSDSGRSEQYF.

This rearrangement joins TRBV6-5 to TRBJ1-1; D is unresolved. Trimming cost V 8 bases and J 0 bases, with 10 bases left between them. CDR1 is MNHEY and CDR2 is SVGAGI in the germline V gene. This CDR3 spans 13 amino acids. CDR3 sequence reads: CASSETLNTEAFF. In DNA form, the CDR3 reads TGTGCCAGCTCCGAGACATTGAACACTGAAGCTTTCTTT.

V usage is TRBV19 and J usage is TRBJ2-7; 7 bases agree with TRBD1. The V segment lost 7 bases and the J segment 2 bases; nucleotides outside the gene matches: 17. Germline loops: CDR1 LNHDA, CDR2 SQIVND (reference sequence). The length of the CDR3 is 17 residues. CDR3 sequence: CASTNYTGTEATYEQYF. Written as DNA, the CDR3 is TGTGCCAGTACCAACTATACCGGGACAGAGGCCACCTACGAGCAGTACTTC.

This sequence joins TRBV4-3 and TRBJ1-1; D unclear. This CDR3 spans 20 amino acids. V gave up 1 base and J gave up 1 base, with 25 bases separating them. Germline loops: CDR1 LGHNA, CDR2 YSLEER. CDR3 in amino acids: CASSQVGPAPHLYPNTEAFF. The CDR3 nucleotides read TGCGCCAGCAGCCAAGTTGGGCCCGCCCCCCACTTGTACCCGAACACTGAAGCTTTCTTT.

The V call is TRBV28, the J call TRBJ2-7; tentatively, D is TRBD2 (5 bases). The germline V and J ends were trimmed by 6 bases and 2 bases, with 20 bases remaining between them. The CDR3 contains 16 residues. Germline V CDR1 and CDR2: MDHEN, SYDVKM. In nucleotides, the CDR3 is TGTGCCAGCAGAGCCCCTCCTAGCCGTCTGCCCTACGAGCAGTACTTC. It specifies CASRAPPSRLPYEQYF.

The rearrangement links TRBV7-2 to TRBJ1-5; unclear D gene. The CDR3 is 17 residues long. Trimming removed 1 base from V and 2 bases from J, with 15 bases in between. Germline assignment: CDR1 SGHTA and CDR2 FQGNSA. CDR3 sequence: CASSLGRSGRGNQPQHF. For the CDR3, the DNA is TGTGCCAGCAGCTTAGGGCGGTCCGGAAGGGGCAATCAGCCCCAGCATTTT.

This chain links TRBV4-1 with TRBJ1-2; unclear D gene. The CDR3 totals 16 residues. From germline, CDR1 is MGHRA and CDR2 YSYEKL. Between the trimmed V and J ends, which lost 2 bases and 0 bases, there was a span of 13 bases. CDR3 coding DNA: TGCGCCAGCAGCCAATACTTAGGCCCAACTAACTATGGCTACACCTTC. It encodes CASSQYLGPTNYGYTF.